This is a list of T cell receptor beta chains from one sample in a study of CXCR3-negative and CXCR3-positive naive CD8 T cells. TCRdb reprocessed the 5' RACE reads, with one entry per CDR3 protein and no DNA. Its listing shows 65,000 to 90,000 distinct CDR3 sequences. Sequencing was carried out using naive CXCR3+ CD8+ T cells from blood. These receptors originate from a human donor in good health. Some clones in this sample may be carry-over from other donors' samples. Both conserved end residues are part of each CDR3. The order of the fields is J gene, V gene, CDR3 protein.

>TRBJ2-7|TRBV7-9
CASSLDNNEQYF
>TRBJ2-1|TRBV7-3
CASSLTEGLLDEQFF
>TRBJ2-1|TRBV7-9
CASSLILGDEQFF
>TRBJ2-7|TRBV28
CASRENRDRGGDEQYF
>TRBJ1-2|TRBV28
CASSLLQGAPHGYTF
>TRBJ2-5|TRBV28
CASSSDLDTGGETQYF
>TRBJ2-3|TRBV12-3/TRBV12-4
CASSLPAGTDTQYF
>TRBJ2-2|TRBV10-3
CATQGDAGELFF
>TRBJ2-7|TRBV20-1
CSARPPGYGEQYF
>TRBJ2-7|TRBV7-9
CAILTRDSYEQYF
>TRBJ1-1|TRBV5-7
CASSFQGAGSNTEAFF
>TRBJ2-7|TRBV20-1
CSARPLGVSYEQYF
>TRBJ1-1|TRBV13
CASSLGRREAFF
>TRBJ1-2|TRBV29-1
CSVEDGDSYGYTF
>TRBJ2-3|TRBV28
CASSLSIDRSSTDTQYF
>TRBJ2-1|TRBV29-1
CSGWLGGDNEQFF
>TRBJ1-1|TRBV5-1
CASSLGDNTEAFF
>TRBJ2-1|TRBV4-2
CASSQDPASGSYNEQFF
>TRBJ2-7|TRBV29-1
CSVEGTGGPYEQYF
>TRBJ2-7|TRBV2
CASSESLRGYEQYF
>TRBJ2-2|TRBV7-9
CASSQAAGELFF
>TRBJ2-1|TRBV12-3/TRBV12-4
CASSSPRVDEQFF
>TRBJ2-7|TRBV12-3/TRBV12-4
CASSRDTSYEQYF
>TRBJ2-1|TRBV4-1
CASSQVSGIEQFF
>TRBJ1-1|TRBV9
CASSVDVGNTEALF
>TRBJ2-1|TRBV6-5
CASSYASVGDREILDEQFF
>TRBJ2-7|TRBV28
CASSFFSGSPYEQYF
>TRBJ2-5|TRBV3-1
CASSQIQRGVQETQYF
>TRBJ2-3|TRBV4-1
CASSQEPGVSTDTQYF
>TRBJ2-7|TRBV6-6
CASSLGRERYF
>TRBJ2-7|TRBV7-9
CASNTPSYEQYF
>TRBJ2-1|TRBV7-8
CASSASGTGDNEQFF
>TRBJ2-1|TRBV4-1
CASSGRMGYEQFF
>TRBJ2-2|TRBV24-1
CASGMNTVELFF
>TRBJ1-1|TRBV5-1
CASSLASLMPEAFF
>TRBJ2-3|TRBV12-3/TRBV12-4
CASSFPLTTVIDVDTQYF
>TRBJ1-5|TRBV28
CASSFPTDQPQHF
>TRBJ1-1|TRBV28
CASSPDSPNTEAFF
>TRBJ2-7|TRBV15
CATSGQGTQPYEQYF
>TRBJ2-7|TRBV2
CASRLSGASSYEQYF
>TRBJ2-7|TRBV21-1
CASSNRGLYEQYF
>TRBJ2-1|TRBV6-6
CASSNPTGVYMHNEQFF
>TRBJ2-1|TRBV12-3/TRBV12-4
CASSLAQNEQFF